Presented here are 17 T cell receptor beta chains from one specimen sequenced in a study of T cell responses to AZD1222 COVID-19 vaccine. TCRdb's copy holds only in-frame clones and misses some; the assay was immunoSEQ multiplex PCR. The table records some 180,000 clones, 85% to 90% of them present only once. The specimen was peripheral blood, collected on day 0 of AZD1222 vaccination. The receptors here all came from an adult in good health.

V is TRBV10-2 and J is TRBJ1-5, with 7 bases fitting TRBD1. V trimming: 4 bases; J trimming: 4 bases; junction bases outside the gene matches: 13. Germline V gene sequence: CDR1 WSHSY, CDR2 SAAADI. The CDR3 runs to 17 residues. CDR3 region: CASSVGGRASGNQPQHF. Here the CDR3 DNA reads TGCGCCAGCAGTGTAGGGGGCCGGGCCTCGGGAAATCAGCCCCAGCATTTT.

The J gene is TRBJ2-1, the V gene TRBV10-3; 8 nucleotides align to TRBD1. Germline CDR1 and CDR2: ENHRY and SYGVKD. CDR3 length: 12 amino acids. The trim removed 11 bases at V and 7 bases at J, leaving 7 bases unmatched. CDR3 loop: CAARDRRNEQFF. The DNA of the CDR3 is TGTGCCGCAAGGGACAGGAGGAATGAGCAGTTCTTC.

V is TRBV29-1 and J is TRBJ2-1; no definite D call. The V end lost 7 bases, the J end lost 10 bases, and 14 bases lay between the germline ends. CDR1 is SQVTM and CDR2 is ANQGSEA in the germline V gene. The CDR3 is made up of 11 amino acids. The CDR3 DNA is TGCAGCGCGCTGTTGGCCGAGGAGCAGTTCTTC. Amino acids: CSALLAEEQFF.

The chain recombines TRBV7-3 with TRBJ2-3, with 9 bases that match TRBD2. This CDR3 comprises 15 residues. CDR1 is SGHTA and CDR2 is FQGTGA in the germline V gene. Germline trimming cut 3 bases from V and 0 bases from J; bases unmatched to any gene: 1. CDR3 in DNA: TGTGCCAGCAGCTTCGCGGGGGGGAGCACAGATACGCAGTATTTT. This gives the protein CASSFAGGSTDTQYF.

The chain links TRBV7-2 to TRBJ1-5, with 10 bases that match TRBD1. Germline assignment: CDR1 SGHTA and CDR2 FQGNSA. CDR3 size: 15 residues. Trimming at V came to 3 bases and at J to 3 bases, leaving 2 bases not matched to a gene. The CDR3 sequence is CASSLTGGDNQPQHF. CDR3 DNA sequence: TGTGCCAGCAGCTTGACAGGGGGCGACAATCAGCCCCAGCATTTT.

V and J are TRBV7-9 and TRBJ1-6, with D tentatively TRBD1 (5 bases). The length of the CDR3 is 17 residues. Germline CDR1 reads SEHNR; CDR2 reads FQNEAQ (reference sequence). Trimming pared 2 bases from V and 5 bases from J, leaving 16 bases between. As DNA, the CDR3 is TGTGCCAGCAGCTTACCCGGGAGGGGAGGTGATAATTCACCCCTCCACTTT. Protein: CASSLPGRGGDNSPLHF.

The gene calls are TRBV25-1 and TRBJ1-2; TRBD1 matches 7 bases. The CDR3 is 14 residues long. Trimming took 6 bases from V and 7 from J; bases not matched to a gene: 11. Germline CDR1 reads MGHDK; CDR2 reads SYGVNS. In nucleotides, the CDR3 is TGTGCCAGCAGGCCTCCGGGACAGAGGGTTGGCTACACCTTC. Amino acids: CASRPPGQRVGYTF.

The rearrangement joins TRBV19 to TRBJ2-1; no definite D call. CDR3 length: 11 residues. V dropped 3 bases and J dropped 5 bases, with 2 bases sitting between them. CDR1 and CDR2 from the germline V gene are LNHDA and SQIVND (reference sequence). The CDR3 sequence: CASSIDNEQFF. CDR3 in DNA: TGTGCCAGTAGTATCGACAATGAGCAGTTCTTC. Combining the CDR3 with reference TRBV19 and TRBJ2-1 gives the whole variable domain DGGITQSPKYLFRKEGQNVTLSCEQNLNHDAMYWYRQDPGQGLRLIYYSQIVNDFQKGDIAEGYSVSREKKESFPLTVTSAQKNPTAFYLCASSIDNEQFFGPGTRLTVL.

The chain couples TRBV6-4 to TRBJ2-2; D tentatively reads TRBD1 or TRBD2 (5 bases each). Trimming stripped 0 bases from V and 6 bases from J, with 11 bases between. CDR3 length equals 15 residues. The germline V gene encodes CDR1 MRHNA and CDR2 SNTAGT. CDR3: CASSDSIVGAGELFF. CDR3 DNA sequence: TGTGCCAGCAGTGACTCGATTGTGGGGGCCGGGGAGCTGTTTTTT.

The chain combines TRBV7-3 with TRBJ2-3; maybe TRBD1 (5 bases). The germline V and J ends were trimmed by 3 bases and 1 base, with 8 bases remaining between them. The CDR3 contains 14 residues. Germline-derived CDR1 and CDR2 are SGHTA and FQGTGA. For the CDR3, the DNA is TGTGCCAGCAGCTTGTTAGGGGGCACAGATACGCAGTATTTT. As protein: CASSLLGGTDTQYF.

This clone was recorded a few times. This chain joins TRBV6-5 and TRBJ2-1; D gene unclear. Germline CDR1 reads MNHEY; CDR2 reads SVGAGI. V lost 5 bases and J 2 bases, leaving 13 bases between the germline ends. The CDR3 length is 15 residues. The CDR3 nucleotides are TGTGCCAGCAGTCGTGACTTCTTTCCCTACAATGAGCAGTTCTTC. Translating gives CASSRDFFPYNEQFF.

This chain links TRBV30 with TRBJ1-1; no reliable D call. V gave up 4 bases and J gave up 1 base, with 10 bases separating them. Germline V lookup: CDR1 GTSNPN, CDR2 SVGIG (reference sequence). This CDR3 spans 13 amino acids. The CDR3 DNA is TGTGCCTGGACGGCTATGTGGAACACTGAAGCTTTCTTT. Translation: CAWTAMWNTEAFF.

This clone turned up a few times. The chain joins TRBV4-1 to TRBJ1-5; D is undetermined. V shed 0 bases and J shed 0 bases, with 12 bases lying between them. The germline V gene has CDR1 MGHRA and CDR2 YSYEKL. CDR3 length: 17 amino acids. CDR3 bases: TGCGCCAGCAGCCAAGATACGGCAGCCGTTAGCAATCAGCCCCAGCATTTT. As protein: CASSQDTAAVSNQPQHF.

V gene TRBV28 combines with J gene TRBJ1-1, with 9 bases lining up with TRBD1. This CDR3 has 15 residues. With 7 bases clipped from V and 4 bases from J, the junction kept 10 bases outside the gene matches. CDR1 is MDHEN, CDR2 SYDVKM, per germline. This chain's CDR3 is CASIWNTGGFTEAFF. The DNA for the CDR3 is TGTGCCAGCATCTGGAATACAGGGGGCTTCACTGAAGCTTTCTTT.

The CDR3 loop is CASSFRAPNTEAFF. CDR3 sequence (DNA): TGCGCCAGCAGCTTCAGGGCGCCGAACACTGAAGCTTTCTTT. V gene TRBV5-1 combines with J gene TRBJ1-1; weak D call: TRBD1 (5 bases). Germline V lookup: CDR1 SGHRS, CDR2 YFSETQ. V lost 2 bases and J lost 1, with 9 bases in between. This CDR3 contains 14 residues.

This clone was found once. This chain uses TRBV6-1 with TRBJ1-5, with no clear D. The CDR3 sequence is 13 residues long. Per the germline V gene, CDR1 is MNHNS and CDR2 is SASEGT. V dropped 2 bases and J dropped 4 bases, with 6 bases sitting between them. The CDR3 reads CASSERPNQPQHF. CDR3 DNA: TGTGCCAGCAGTGAACGGCCTAATCAGCCCCAGCATTTT.

This clone was found a few times. This chain links TRBV28 with TRBJ1-4; 10 positions match TRBD1. The length of the CDR3 is 14 residues. The ends lost 3 bases at V and 5 bases at J; junction bases unmatched: 0. Germline loops: CDR1 MDHEN, CDR2 SYDVKM. CDR3 amino acids: CASSLTGGNEKLFF. In nucleotides, the CDR3 is TGTGCCAGCAGTTTGACAGGGGGCAATGAAAAACTGTTTTTT.